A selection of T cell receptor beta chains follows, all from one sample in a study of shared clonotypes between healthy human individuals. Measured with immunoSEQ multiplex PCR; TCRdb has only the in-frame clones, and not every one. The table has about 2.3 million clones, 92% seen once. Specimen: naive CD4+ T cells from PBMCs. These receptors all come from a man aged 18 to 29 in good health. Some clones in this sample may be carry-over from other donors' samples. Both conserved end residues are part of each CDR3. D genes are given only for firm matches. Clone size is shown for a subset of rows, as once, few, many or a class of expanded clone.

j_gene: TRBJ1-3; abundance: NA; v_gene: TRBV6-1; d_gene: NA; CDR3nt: TGTGCCACCGGGACACTCTCTGGAAACACCATATATTTT; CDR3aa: CATGTLSGNTIYF
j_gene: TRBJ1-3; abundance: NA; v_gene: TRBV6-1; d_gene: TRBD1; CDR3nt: TGTGCCAGCGATAACAGGGGAGGCAGAAACACCATATATTTT; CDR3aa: CASDNRGGRNTIYF
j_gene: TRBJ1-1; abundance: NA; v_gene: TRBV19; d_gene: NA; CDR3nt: TGTGCCAGTAGTATAGATCCCCCAGGGTGGACTGAAGCTTTCTTT; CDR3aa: CASSIDPPGWTEAFF
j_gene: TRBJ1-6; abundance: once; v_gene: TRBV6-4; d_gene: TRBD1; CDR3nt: TGTGCCAGCAGTATGGGACAGGGAGGTTCACCCCTCCACTTT; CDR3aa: CASSMGQGGSPLHF
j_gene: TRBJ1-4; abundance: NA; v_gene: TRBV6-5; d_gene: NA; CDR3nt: TGTGCCAGCAGTTACTCGGCCGATGAAAAACTGTTTTTT; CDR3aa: CASSYSADEKLFF
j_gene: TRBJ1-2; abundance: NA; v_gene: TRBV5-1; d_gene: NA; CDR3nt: TGCGCCAGCAGCTTGGTACCAGTCGGGTTCTATGGCTACACCTTC; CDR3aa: CASSLVPVGFYGYTF
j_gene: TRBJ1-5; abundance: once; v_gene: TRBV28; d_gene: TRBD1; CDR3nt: TGTGCCAGCAGTCCCCCAGGGGGGGGCTGGAATTCGGGCAACAATCAGCCCCAGCATTTT; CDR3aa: CASSPPGGGWNSGNNQPQHF
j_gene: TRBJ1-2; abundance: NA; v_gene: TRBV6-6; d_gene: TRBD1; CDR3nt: TGTGCCAGCAGTCTCCGGGGACAGGCTCAGGCCTATGGCTACACCTTC; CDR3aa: CASSLRGQAQAYGYTF
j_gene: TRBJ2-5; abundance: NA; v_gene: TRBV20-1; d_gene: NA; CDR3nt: TGCAGTGCCACTCAAGCGGAGACCCAGTACTTC; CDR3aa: CSATQAETQYF
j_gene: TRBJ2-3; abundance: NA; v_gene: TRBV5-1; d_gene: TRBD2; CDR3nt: TGCGCCAGCAGCTCAGCCGGGACTAGCGGTACAGATACGCAGTATTTT; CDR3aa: CASSSAGTSGTDTQYF
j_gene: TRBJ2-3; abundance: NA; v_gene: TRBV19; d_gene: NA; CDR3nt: TGTGCCAGTAGTCCTCGGACAGTCCCAGATACGCAGTATTTT; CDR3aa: CASSPRTVPDTQYF
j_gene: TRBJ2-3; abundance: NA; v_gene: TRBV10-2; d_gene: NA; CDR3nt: TGCGCCAGCACCAGCACAGATACGCAGTATTTT; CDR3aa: CASTSTDTQYF